This is a list of T cell receptor beta chains from one sample in a study of graft-versus-host responses after intestinal transplantation. Their antigens are not known. Profiling relied on immunoSEQ multiplex PCR, and the TCRdb table lists in-frame clones only, not all of them. The data contain about 86,000 clones, 88% of them seen just once; the ten biggest clones take up around 0.27%. The starting material was unstimulated CD4+ T cells sorted from spleen or lymph node cells, obtained before transplant. These TCRs come from a human donor who was the organ donor for an intestinal transplant. Both conserved end residues are part of each CDR3. Fields, in order: CDR3 protein, V gene, clone size, J gene. Clone sizes are given selectively: once, few, many, or a class where the clone is expanded.

CDR3 protein: CATSPELSDRGPGEQYF; V gene: TRBV15; clone size: once; J gene: TRBJ2-7
CDR3 protein: CASNARTGNQPQHF; V gene: TRBV6-5; clone size: NA; J gene: TRBJ1-5
CDR3 protein: CATRTGEGNTIYF; V gene: TRBV10-3; clone size: NA; J gene: TRBJ1-3
CDR3 protein: CASSFSDRETQYF; V gene: TRBV5-6; clone size: NA; J gene: TRBJ2-5
CDR3 protein: CSADTPGEQFF; V gene: TRBV20-1; clone size: NA; J gene: TRBJ2-1
CDR3 protein: CSATSYEQYF; V gene: TRBV20-1; clone size: NA; J gene: TRBJ2-7
CDR3 protein: CASSQHTGSSNEKLFF; V gene: TRBV4-2; clone size: NA; J gene: TRBJ1-4
CDR3 protein: CSVETGGDIPFF; V gene: TRBV29-1; clone size: NA; J gene: TRBJ1-1
CDR3 protein: CASSFSRQETQYF; V gene: TRBV7-2; clone size: NA; J gene: TRBJ2-5
CDR3 protein: CASSLTGPATDTQYF; V gene: TRBV5-1; clone size: NA; J gene: TRBJ2-3
CDR3 protein: CASSPRTGNTIYF; V gene: TRBV7-8; clone size: NA; J gene: TRBJ1-3
CDR3 protein: CASSLYRDSPLHF; V gene: TRBV7-2; clone size: NA; J gene: TRBJ1-6
CDR3 protein: CASRERLQPHEQFF; V gene: TRBV6-5; clone size: few; J gene: TRBJ2-1
CDR3 protein: CASSLWRLAGGKNTGELFF; V gene: TRBV5-1; clone size: NA; J gene: TRBJ2-2
CDR3 protein: CASSIPGLAGEQYF; V gene: TRBV5-6; clone size: NA; J gene: TRBJ2-7
CDR3 protein: CASSLPTLDYGYTF; V gene: TRBV7-9; clone size: NA; J gene: TRBJ1-2
CDR3 protein: CASSIVWQNYGYTF; V gene: TRBV19; clone size: NA; J gene: TRBJ1-2
CDR3 protein: CASSTTLVRGPYEQYF; V gene: TRBV19; clone size: NA; J gene: TRBJ2-7
CDR3 protein: CASSSKTGWNGYTF; V gene: TRBV6-5; clone size: NA; J gene: TRBJ1-2
CDR3 protein: CASRKGTGWENTEAFF; V gene: TRBV4-1; clone size: NA; J gene: TRBJ1-1
CDR3 protein: CASRRTSGGKETQYF; V gene: TRBV2; clone size: NA; J gene: TRBJ2-5
CDR3 protein: CASSFSKRDRGGDEQFF; V gene: TRBV27; clone size: NA; J gene: TRBJ2-1
CDR3 protein: CASSLVGGDTQYF; V gene: TRBV5-1; clone size: NA; J gene: TRBJ2-3
CDR3 protein: CASAPNTGGSRGNIQYF; V gene: TRBV9; clone size: NA; J gene: TRBJ2-4